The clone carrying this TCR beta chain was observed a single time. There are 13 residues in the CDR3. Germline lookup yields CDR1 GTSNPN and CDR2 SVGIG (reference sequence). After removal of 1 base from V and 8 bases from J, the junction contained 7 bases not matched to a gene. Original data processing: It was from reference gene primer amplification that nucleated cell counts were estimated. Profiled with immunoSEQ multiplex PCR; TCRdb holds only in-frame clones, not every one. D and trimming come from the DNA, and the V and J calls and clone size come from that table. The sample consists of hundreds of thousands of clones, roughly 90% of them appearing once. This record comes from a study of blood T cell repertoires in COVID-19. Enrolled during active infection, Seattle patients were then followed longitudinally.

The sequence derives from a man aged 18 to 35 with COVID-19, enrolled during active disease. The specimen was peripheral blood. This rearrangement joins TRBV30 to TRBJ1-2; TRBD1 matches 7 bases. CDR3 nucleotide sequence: TGTGCCTGGAGTGCCGGGACAGCGAACGGCTACACCTTC. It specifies CAWSAGTANGYTF.